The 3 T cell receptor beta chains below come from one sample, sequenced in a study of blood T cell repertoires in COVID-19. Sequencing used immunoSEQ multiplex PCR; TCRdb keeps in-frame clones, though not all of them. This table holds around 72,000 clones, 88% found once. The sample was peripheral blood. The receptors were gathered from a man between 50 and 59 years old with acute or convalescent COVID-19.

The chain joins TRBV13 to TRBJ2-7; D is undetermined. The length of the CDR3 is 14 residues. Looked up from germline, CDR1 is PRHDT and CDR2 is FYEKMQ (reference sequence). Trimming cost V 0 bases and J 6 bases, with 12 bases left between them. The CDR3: CASSLGISSGEQYF. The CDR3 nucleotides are TGTGCCAGCAGCTTAGGGATTTCTTCGGGCGAGCAGTACTTC.

The CDR3 nucleotides are TGCAGCGTAGTTAGCGGGGGGGCCTACGAGCAGTACTTC. Encoded protein: CSVVSGGAYEQYF. The V call is TRBV29-1, the J call TRBJ2-7; 11 nucleotides line up with TRBD2. The CDR3 has 13 amino acids. V gave up 6 bases and J gave up 2 bases; unmatched junction bases: 3. The germline gives CDR1 SQVTM, CDR2 ANQGSEA.

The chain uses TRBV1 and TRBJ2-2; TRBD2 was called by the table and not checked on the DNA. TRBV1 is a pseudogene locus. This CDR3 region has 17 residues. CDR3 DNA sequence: TGCACCAGCAGCCAAGATTTCGGGGGGGCAAACACCGGGGAGCTGTTTTTT. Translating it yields CTSSQDFGGANTGELFF.